A selection of T cell receptor beta chains follows, all from one sample in a study of shared clonotypes between healthy human individuals. Profiling relied on immunoSEQ multiplex PCR, and the TCRdb table lists in-frame clones only, not all of them. Of tens of thousands of clones in the sample, 50% to 70% are singletons; the top ten hold about half. Sample: memory CD8+ T cells sorted from blood. The source of these receptors is a man in his thirties or forties in good health. The CDR3 runs from the conserved cysteine through the conserved F or W. The D gene is left open where the match is weak. The size entry is marked missing in some rows and otherwise reads once, few, many or a size class.

clone size	V gene	J gene	D gene	CDR3 protein	CDR3 DNA
.	TRBV7-2	TRBJ2-1	TRBD1	CASSLGPGGEQFF	TGTGCCAGCAGCTTAGGTCCAGGGGGTGAGCAGTTCTTC
.	TRBV15	TRBJ2-5	TRBD1	CATSKGTAQETQYF	TGTGCCACCAGCAAAGGGACAGCTCAAGAGACCCAGTACTTC
.	TRBV7-9	TRBJ2-5	.	CASSPGTSSIETQYF	TGTGCCAGCAGCCCGGGGACTTCCTCCATCGAGACCCAGTACTTC
many	TRBV7-6	TRBJ2-1	TRBD1	CASSSRTGGFFNEQFF	TGTGCCAGCAGCTCGCGGACAGGGGGCTTTTTCAATGAGCAGTTCTTC
.	TRBV6-4	TRBJ2-3	TRBD2	CASSDSTGGPDTQYF	TGTGCCAGCAGTGACTCAACGGGAGGGCCAGATACGCAGTATTTT
.	TRBV18	TRBJ1-1	.	CASSPTPGDEAFF	TGTGCCAGCTCGCCAACGCCGGGGGATGAAGCTTTCTTT
many	TRBV19	TRBJ2-1	TRBD2	CASSIVGLAGSNEQFF	TGTGCCAGTAGTATAGTCGGACTAGCGGGAAGCAATGAGCAGTTCTTC
.	TRBV28	TRBJ2-1	.	CATFRIRNEQFF	TGTGCCACCTTTAGGATCCGGAATGAGCAGTTCTTC
.	TRBV7-9	TRBJ2-5	TRBD1	CASRNRGMTETQYF	TGTGCCAGCAGGAACAGGGGGATGACGGAGACCCAGTACTTC
.	TRBV4-3	TRBJ2-1	TRBD2	CASSQVLSGSVSSSYNEQFF	TGCGCCAGCAGCCAAGTCCTTAGCGGGAGCGTCTCAAGCTCCTACAATGAGCAGTTCTTC
.	TRBV5-1	TRBJ2-7	.	CASSLTTGFWEQYF	TGCGCCAGCAGCCTCACAACAGGGTTCTGGGAGCAGTACTTC
few	TRBV4-1	TRBJ2-7	.	CASSRGLNSYEQYF	TGCGCCAGCAGCCGGGGACTGAACTCCTACGAGCAGTACTTC
.	TRBV10-2	TRBJ2-1	TRBD1	CASSGPGQPSYNEQFF	TGCGCCAGCAGTGGACCGGGACAGCCTTCCTACAATGAGCAGTTCTTC
few	TRBV25-1	TRBJ2-7	TRBD1	CASSERGTGGDEQYF	TGTGCCAGCAGTGAAAGAGGGACAGGGGGCGACGAGCAGTACTTC
many	TRBV15	TRBJ2-1	.	CATSSLASSYNEQFF	TGTGCCACCAGCTCCCTGGCTAGCAGCTACAATGAGCAGTTCTTC
large	TRBV11-2	TRBJ2-1	TRBD2	CASSFWGGSLDEQFF	TGTGCCAGCAGCTTCTGGGGCGGGAGTTTGGATGAGCAGTTCTTC
.	TRBV29-1	TRBJ2-3	.	CSARALHLDTQYF	TGCAGCGCCCGCGCTCTACATTTGGATACGCAGTATTTT
.	TRBV15	TRBJ2-5	.	CATSGMGTLANHLVRQETQYF	TGTGCCACCAGCGGAATGGGGACTCTCGCCAACCACCTAGTCCGGCAAGAGACCCAGTACTTC
.	TRBV29-1	TRBJ2-2	.	CSVEDRGDTGELFF	TGCAGCGTTGAAGACAGGGGCGATACCGGGGAGCTGTTTTTT
.	TRBV7-9	TRBJ1-4	TRBD1	CASSPRQGIEVGEKLFF	TGTGCCAGCAGCCCGCGACAGGGGATTGAAGTGGGGGAAAAACTGTTTTTT
.	TRBV25-1	TRBJ2-1	TRBD2	CASSVLAGGVNEQFF	TGTGCCAGCAGTGTCCTAGCGGGAGGAGTAAATGAGCAGTTCTTC
.	TRBV28	TRBJ2-7	.	CASSSVRDHHPIEQYF	TGTGCCAGCAGTTCCGTTCGAGACCATCACCCCATCGAGCAGTACTTC
.	TRBV5-1	TRBJ2-2	TRBD1	CASSPTGPTGELFF	TGCGCCAGCAGCCCGACAGGGCCCACCGGGGAGCTGTTTTTT
.	TRBV11-3	TRBJ2-2	.	CASSLYNGELFF	TGTGCCAGCAGCTTATATAACGGGGAGCTGTTTTTT
.	TRBV28	TRBJ2-7	TRBD1	CASRPGTAYEQYF	TGTGCCAGCAGACCCGGGACAGCCTACGAGCAGTACTTC
many	TRBV28	TRBJ2-7	TRBD1	CASSTNTGGHGYEQYF	TGTGCCAGCAGTACAAACACAGGGGGGCACGGCTACGAGCAGTACTTC
.	TRBV29-1	TRBJ2-2	.	CSVEWENTGELFF	TGCAGCGTTGAGTGGGAGAACACCGGGGAGCTGTTTTTT
.	TRBV7-7	TRBJ1-4	.	CASSPSGTDNEKLFF	TGTGCTAGCAGCCCTTCAGGGACGGACAATGAAAAACTGTTTTTT
.	TRBV2	TRBJ2-7	.	CASSPPMGPSSYEQYF	TGTGCCAGCAGCCCCCCGATGGGTCCGAGCTCCTACGAGCAGTACTTC
.	TRBV25-1	TRBJ1-2	TRBD1	CASSELLQGAGGYTF	TGTGCCAGCAGTGAATTGCTACAGGGGGCTGGTGGCTACACCTTC
.	TRBV27	TRBJ2-5	.	CASSFRSQETQYF	TGTGCCAGCAGTTTTCGCAGCCAAGAGACCCAGTACTTC
.	TRBV4-1	TRBJ2-3	.	CASSHLTINADTQYF	TGCGCCAGCAGCCACTTGACCATAAACGCAGATACGCAGTATTTT
.	TRBV9	TRBJ2-1	.	CASSRDSSYNEQFF	TGTGCCAGCAGCCGGGACTCCTCCTACAATGAGCAGTTCTTC
.	TRBV25-1	TRBJ1-1	.	CASQVGHPNTEAFF	TGTGCCAGTCAAGTTGGACACCCGAACACTGAAGCTTTCTTT
few	TRBV4-1	TRBJ2-7	.	CASSQDWAGPYEQYF	TGCGCCAGCAGCCAAGATTGGGCAGGGCCCTACGAGCAGTACTTC
.	TRBV30	TRBJ1-2	.	CAWRLSGGGYTF	TGTGCCTGGCGATTGTCAGGAGGTGGCTACACCTTC
many	TRBV2	TRBJ2-1	.	CASIGNSYVEQFF	TGTGCCAGCATCGGTAACAGCTATGTTGAGCAGTTCTTC
many	TRBV27	TRBJ2-7	.	CASSLKGQFYEQYF	TGTGCCAGCAGTTTAAAAGGACAGTTCTACGAGCAGTACTTC
.	TRBV19	TRBJ1-1	.	CASSGGWRRTTEAFF	TGTGCCAGTAGCGGGGGGTGGAGACGAACCACTGAAGCTTTCTTT
.	TRBV5-4	TRBJ2-1	.	CASSLAEGADRQFF	TGTGCCAGCAGCTTGGCCGAGGGCGCTGACAGGCAGTTCTTC
few	TRBV4-2	TRBJ2-3	TRBD2	CASSQDRGDKTQYF	TGTGCCAGCAGCCAAGATCGGGGGGATAAGACGCAGTATTTT
few	TRBV5-4	TRBJ1-2	.	CASSRGSGYGYTF	TGTGCCAGCAGCCGTGGGTCGGGGTATGGCTACACCTTC
.	TRBV7-9	TRBJ2-1	.	CASSLVGPDEQFF	TGTGCCAGCAGCTTAGTAGGGCCGGATGAGCAGTTCTTC
.	TRBV6-4	TRBJ2-1	TRBD1	CASSKGTDDNEQFF	TGTGCCAGCAGTAAAGGGACAGATGACAATGAGCAGTTCTTC
few	TRBV19	TRBJ2-1	.	CASSLPGGANEQFF	TGTGCCAGTAGTCTCCCAGGCGGGGCAAATGAGCAGTTCTTC
.	TRBV7-9	TRBJ2-1	.	CASSLTSLGASYNEQFF	TGTGCCAGCAGCTTAACGTCATTAGGGGCCTCCTACAATGAGCAGTTCTTC
.	TRBV11-1	TRBJ2-7	TRBD1	CASSSTGTGAYEQYF	TGTGCCAGCAGCTCCACCGGGACAGGGGCCTACGAGCAGTACTTC
.	TRBV27	TRBJ2-2	TRBD2	CASSGLAGTGELFF	TGTGCCAGCAGCGGACTAGCGGGAACCGGGGAGCTGTTTTTT
once	TRBV10-3	TRBJ1-3	.	CAISSDPRNTIYF	TGTGCCATCTCCTCTGACCCCCGGAACACCATATATTTT
many	TRBV2	TRBJ2-3	TRBD1	CASFDRVQADTQYF	TGTGCCAGCTTCGACAGGGTTCAGGCAGATACGCAGTATTTT
.	TRBV7-3	TRBJ2-5	TRBD2	CASSFPSSGETQYF	TGTGCCAGCAGCTTTCCCTCTAGCGGAGAGACCCAGTACTTC
once	TRBV27	TRBJ1-4	.	CASSITRRTTNEKLFF	TGTGCCAGCAGTATAACAAGACGGACAACTAATGAAAAACTGTTTTTT
.	TRBV9	TRBJ2-5	.	CASSVVGKTQETQYF	TGTGCCAGCAGCGTAGTGGGCAAAACTCAAGAGACCCAGTACTTC
.	TRBV7-2	TRBJ2-7	TRBD2	CASSLAAGGRREQYF	TGTGCCAGCAGCTTAGCGGCGGGAGGACGGCGCGAGCAGTACTTC